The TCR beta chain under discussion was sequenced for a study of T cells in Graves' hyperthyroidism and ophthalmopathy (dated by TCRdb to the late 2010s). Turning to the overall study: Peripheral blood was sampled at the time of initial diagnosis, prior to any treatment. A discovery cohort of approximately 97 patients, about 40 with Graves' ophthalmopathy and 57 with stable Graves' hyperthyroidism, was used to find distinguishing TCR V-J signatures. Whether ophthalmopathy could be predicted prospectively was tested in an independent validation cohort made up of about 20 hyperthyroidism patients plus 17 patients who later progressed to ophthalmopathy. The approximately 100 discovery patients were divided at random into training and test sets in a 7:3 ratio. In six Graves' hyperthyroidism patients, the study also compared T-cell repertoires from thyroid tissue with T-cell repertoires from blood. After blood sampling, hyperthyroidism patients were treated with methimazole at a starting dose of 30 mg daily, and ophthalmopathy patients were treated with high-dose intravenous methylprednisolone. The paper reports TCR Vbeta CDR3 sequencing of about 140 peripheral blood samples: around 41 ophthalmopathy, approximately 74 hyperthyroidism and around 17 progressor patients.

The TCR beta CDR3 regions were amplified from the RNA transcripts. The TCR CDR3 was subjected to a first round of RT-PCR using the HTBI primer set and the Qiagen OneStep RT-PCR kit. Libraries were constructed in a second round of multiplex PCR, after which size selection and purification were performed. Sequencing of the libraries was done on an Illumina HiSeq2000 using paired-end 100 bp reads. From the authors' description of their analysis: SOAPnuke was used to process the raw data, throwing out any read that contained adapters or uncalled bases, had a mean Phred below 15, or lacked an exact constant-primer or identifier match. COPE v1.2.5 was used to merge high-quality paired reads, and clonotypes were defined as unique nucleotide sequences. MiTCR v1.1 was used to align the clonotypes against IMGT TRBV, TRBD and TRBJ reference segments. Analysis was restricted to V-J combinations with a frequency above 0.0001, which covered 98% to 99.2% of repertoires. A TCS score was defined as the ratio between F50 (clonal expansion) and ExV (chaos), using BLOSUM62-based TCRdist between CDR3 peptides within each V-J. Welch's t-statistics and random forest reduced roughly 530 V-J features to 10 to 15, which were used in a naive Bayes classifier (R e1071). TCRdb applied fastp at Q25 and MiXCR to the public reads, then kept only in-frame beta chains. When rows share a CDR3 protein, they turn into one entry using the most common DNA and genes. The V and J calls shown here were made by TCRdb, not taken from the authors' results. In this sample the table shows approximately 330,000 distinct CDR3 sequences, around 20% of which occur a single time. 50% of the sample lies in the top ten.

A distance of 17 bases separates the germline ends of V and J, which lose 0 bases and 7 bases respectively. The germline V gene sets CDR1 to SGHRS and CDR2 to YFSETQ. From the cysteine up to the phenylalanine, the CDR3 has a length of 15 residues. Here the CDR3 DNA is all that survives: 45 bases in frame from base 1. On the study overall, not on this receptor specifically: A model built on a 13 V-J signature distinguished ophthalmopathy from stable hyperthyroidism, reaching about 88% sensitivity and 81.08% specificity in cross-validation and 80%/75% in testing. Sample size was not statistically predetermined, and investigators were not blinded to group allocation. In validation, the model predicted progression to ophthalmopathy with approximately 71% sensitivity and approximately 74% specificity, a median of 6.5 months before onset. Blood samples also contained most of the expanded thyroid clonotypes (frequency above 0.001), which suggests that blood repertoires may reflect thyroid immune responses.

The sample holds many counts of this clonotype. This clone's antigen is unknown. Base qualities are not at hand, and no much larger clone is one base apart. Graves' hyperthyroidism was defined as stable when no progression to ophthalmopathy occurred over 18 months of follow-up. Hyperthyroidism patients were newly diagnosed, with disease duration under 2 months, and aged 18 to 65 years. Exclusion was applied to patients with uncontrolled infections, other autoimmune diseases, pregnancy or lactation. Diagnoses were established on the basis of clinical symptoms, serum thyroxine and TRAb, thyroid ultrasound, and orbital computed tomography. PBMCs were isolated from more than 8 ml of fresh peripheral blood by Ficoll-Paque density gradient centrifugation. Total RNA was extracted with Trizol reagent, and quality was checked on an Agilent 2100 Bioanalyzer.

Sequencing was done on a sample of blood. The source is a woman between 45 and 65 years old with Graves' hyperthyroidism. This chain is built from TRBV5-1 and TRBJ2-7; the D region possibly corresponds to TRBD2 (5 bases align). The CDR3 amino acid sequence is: CASSLAVSGSGEQYF. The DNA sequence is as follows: TGCGCCAGCAGCTTGGCCGTCTCGGGGTCCGGGGAGCAGTACTTC.